The 27 T cell receptor beta chains given below trace back to one sample, sequenced in a study of neoadjuvant anti-PD-1 for oral cavity cancer. Sequencing used immunoSEQ multiplex PCR; TCRdb keeps in-frame clones, though not all of them. The sample has some 29,000 clones, around four fifths seen once. Time point given: after neoadjuvant nivolumab, at surgical resection. The sample here was PBMCs, taken after nivolumab (anti-PD-1) treatment. Every receptor here comes from a person between 40 and 85 years old with oral cavity squamous cell carcinoma.

The chain links TRBV4-1 to TRBJ2-1, with D possibly being TRBD1 (5 bases). Between the trimmed V and J ends, which lost 1 base and 15 bases, there was a span of 22 bases. Germline CDR1 is MGHRA and CDR2 is YSYEKL. This CDR3 spans 15 amino acids. CDR3 loop: CASSQVGRTLRLRFF. The DNA for the CDR3 is TGCGCCAGCAGCCAAGTGGGTCGGACATTGAGGCTCCGGTTCTTC.

The CDR3 spells CASSSEIYGYTF. CDR3 nucleotides: TGTGCCAGCAGCTCAGAGATCTATGGCTACACCTTC. This chain uses TRBV11-2 with TRBJ1-2; no definite D call. From germline, CDR1 is SGHAT and CDR2 FQNNGV. The length of the CDR3 is 12 residues. V shed 4 bases and J shed 4 bases, with 7 bases lying between them.

This clone counts as medium-sized (0.01 to 0.1%). CDR3 sequence (DNA): TGTGCCAGCTCACGGCCCTCCAGGGGTGGTTGGACTGAAGCTTTCTTT. Protein: CASSRPSRGGWTEAFF. The chain links TRBV18 to TRBJ1-1; possibly TRBD1 for D (6 bases). Germline-derived CDR1 and CDR2 are KGHSH and LQKENI. Trimming took off 4 bases at V and 5 bases at J, with 20 bases between the two ends. The CDR3 is 16 amino acids.

The V gene is TRBV6-5, the J gene TRBJ1-5, with TRBD1 identical over 7 bases. The V and J ends lost 3 bases and 5 bases, in that order; junction bases with no gene match: 10. The CDR3 runs 16 residues. Germline loops: CDR1 MNHEY, CDR2 SVGAGI. The CDR3 is CASSYALGQEDQPQHF. Written as DNA, the CDR3 is TGTGCCAGCAGTTATGCCCTTGGACAGGAAGATCAGCCCCAGCATTTT.

The chain links TRBV7-9 to TRBJ1-2; possibly TRBD1 for D (5 bases). The germline V gene has CDR1 SEHNR and CDR2 FQNEAQ (reference sequence). With 1 base removed from V and 8 bases from J, the gap between germline ends came to 11 bases. The CDR3 has 13 residues. CDR3: CASSLGGQGGYTF. The DNA for the CDR3 is TGTGCCAGCAGCTTAGGAGGGCAGGGAGGCTACACCTTC.

The V and J genes are TRBV7-2 and TRBJ2-7; TRBD2 might be the D (6 bases). This CDR3 comprises 14 residues. With 1 base removed from V and 2 bases from J, the gap between germline ends came to 9 bases. In germline, CDR1 is SGHTA, CDR2 FQGNSA. The CDR3, as DNA: TGTGCCAGCAGCTTAGTGGGGGGTGCCTACGAGCAGTACTTC. Amino acids: CASSLVGGAYEQYF.

This CDR3 is CASSRSGGEYTGELFF. The DNA for the CDR3 is TGTGCCAGCAGCAGAAGCGGGGGGGAATACACCGGGGAGCTGTTTTTT. J is TRBJ2-2 and V is TRBV7-2; TRBD2 matches at 10 bases. Germline values: CDR1 SGHTA, CDR2 FQGNSA. Unmatched junction bases numbered 6, after V lost 5 bases and J lost 3 bases. This CDR3 comprises 16 residues.

The chain employs TRBV7-7 and TRBJ2-3; 8 nucleotides align to TRBD2. The length of the CDR3 is 17 residues. Germline CDR1 is SSHAT and CDR2 is FNYEAQ (reference sequence). V dropped 2 bases and J dropped 3; count of bases not matched to a gene: 10. The CDR3 DNA follows: TGTGCCAGCAGCTTACGTGGCGGGGGGCCGGGGACAGATACGCAGTATTTT. Protein sequence: CASSLRGGGPGTDTQYF. Together with reference TRBV7-7 and TRBJ2-3, the CDR3 gives the full variable domain: GAGVSQSPRYKVTKRGQDVTLRCDPISSHATLYWYQQALGQGPEFLTYFNYEAQPDKSGLPSDRFSAERPEGSISTLTIQRTEQRDSAMYRCASSLRGGGPGTDTQYFGPGTRLTVL.

This clone came up once. J is TRBJ2-5 and V is TRBV7-2, with 9 bases that match TRBD2. The length of the CDR3 is 14 residues. The junction had 6 bases not matched to a gene; V was cut back by 5 bases and J by 5 bases. Germline-derived CDR1 and CDR2 are SGHTA and FQGNSA. The CDR3 DNA is TGTGCCAGCAGCCCCCAGCGGGGGGTTGAGACCCAGTACTTC. Residues: CASSPQRGVETQYF.

The chain carries TRBV10-3 and TRBJ1-2; D is ambiguous. The CDR3 is 18 residues long. V lost 3 bases to trimming and J lost 6 bases, with 26 bases between them. Looked up from germline, CDR1 is ENHRY and CDR2 is SYGVKD. CDR3 DNA: TGTGCCATCAGTGACTCCGGACGGGCGTCGGGCCGGACGGATGGCTACACCTTC. This sequence encodes CAISDSGRASGRTDGYTF.

A single count supports this clone. This rearrangement joins TRBV7-2 to TRBJ1-1, with a tentative D call TRBD1 (6 bases). The germline gives CDR1 SGHTA, CDR2 FQGNSA. There are 15 residues in the CDR3. Trimming removed 1 base from V and 5 bases from J, with 14 bases in between. In DNA form, the CDR3 reads TGTGCCAGCAGCTTAGGTAATACTAGGGGGACTGAAGCTTTCTTT. Translation gives CASSLGNTRGTEAFF.

This clone showed up just a few times. The rearrangement uses TRBV7-9 and TRBJ1-5, with 10 bases matching TRBD1. Per germline, CDR1 SEHNR and CDR2 FQNEAQ (reference sequence). This CDR3 region has 16 residues. Trimming at V came to 3 bases and at J to 2 bases, leaving 4 bases not matched to a gene. This CDR3 reads CASSLGTGDRNQPQHF. The CDR3 DNA reads as TGTGCCAGCAGCTTGGGGACAGGGGATCGCAATCAGCCCCAGCATTTT.

V usage is TRBV5-1 and J usage is TRBJ1-2, with 8 bases fitting TRBD1. This CDR3 region has 14 residues. Germline trimming cut 6 bases from V and 2 bases from J; bases unmatched to any gene: 6. The germline gives CDR1 SGHRS, CDR2 YFSETQ. The CDR3: CASTVGQGNYGYTF. The DNA of the CDR3 is TGCGCCAGCACCGTCGGACAGGGCAACTATGGCTACACCTTC. Full variable domain (rest looked up from reference TRBV5-1 and TRBJ1-2): KAGVTQTPRYLIKTRGQQVTLSCSPISGHRSVSWYQQTPGQGLQFLFEYFSETQRNKGNFPGRFSGRQFSNSRSEMNVSTLELGDSALYLCASTVGQGNYGYTFGSGTRLTVV.

This clone has just one count. The gene calls are TRBV28 and TRBJ2-5; 14 bases fit TRBD2. Germline CDR1 reads MDHEN; CDR2 reads SYDVKM. The CDR3 extends over 18 amino acids. J gave up 4 bases and V 6 bases, and 13 bases lay outside the gene matches. The CDR3 region has the DNA TGTGCCAGCAGCAAATCGGGACTAGCGGGGGCTTGGGGAGAGACCCAGTACTTC. Its translation: CASSKSGLAGAWGETQYF.

The chain combines TRBV5-4 with TRBJ2-5; 14 bases are a match to TRBD2. Trimming cost V 5 bases and J 1 base; bases outside gene matches: 4. The CDR3 loop spans 16 amino acids. Germline V CDR1 and CDR2: SGHNT, YYREEE (reference sequence). CDR3 DNA sequence: TGTGCCAGCAGTCTGGGACTAGCGGGGGTCCAAGAGACCCAGTACTTC. Translation: CASSLGLAGVQETQYF.

The chain has TRBV27 and TRBJ1-4, with D unresolved. The CDR3 spans 14 residues. V was pared by 8 bases and J by 1 base, with 11 bases between. Germline-derived CDR1 and CDR2 are MNHEY and SMNVEV (reference sequence). CDR3 sequence: CASGIWGTNEKLFF. CDR3 DNA: TGTGCCAGCGGGATCTGGGGAACTAATGAAAAACTGTTTTTT.

Only one count was recorded for this clone. The chain has TRBV25-1 and TRBJ1-4, with D uncertain. The V gene's germline CDR1 is MGHDK and CDR2 SYGVNS. The CDR3 extends over 15 amino acids. Between the trimmed V and J ends, which lost 3 bases and 5 bases, there was a span of 13 bases. CDR3 loop: CASSDLREGNEKLFF. The CDR3 nucleotides read TGTGCCAGCAGTGACCTCCGGGAGGGAAATGAAAAACTGTTTTTT.

This chain uses TRBV11-1 with TRBJ1-2; D remains ambiguous. The CDR3 has 15 residues. CDR1 SGHAT and CDR2 FQDESV come from the germline V gene (reference sequence). The ends were cut back, 1 base at V and 0 bases at J, with 9 bases in the middle. The DNA for the CDR3 is TGTGCCAGCAGCTTAGGGCCAGAAGCTAACTATGGCTACACCTTC. Its translation is CASSLGPEANYGYTF.

As concerns this clone: The junction shows a germline mismatch at one end, possibly a read error. The V and J genes are TRBV4-3 and TRBJ2-2, with 7 bases lining up with TRBD2. Per the germline V gene, CDR1 is LGHNA and CDR2 is YSLEER. This CDR3 is 15 amino acids long. In DNA, the CDR3 is TGCGCCAGCAACCAAGCGGGAACTTTCACCGGGGAGCTGTTTTTT. Translated, it gives CASNQAGTFTGELFF.

V is TRBV10-1 and J is TRBJ2-3; 10 bases match TRBD2. There are 17 residues in the CDR3. In germline, CDR1 is WNHNN, CDR2 SYGVQD (reference sequence). J gave up 0 bases and V 4 bases, and 7 bases lay outside the gene matches. CDR3 amino acids: CASSGAGGPNSTDTQYF. The CDR3 coding sequence is TGCGCCAGCAGTGGAGCGGGGGGGCCCAATAGCACAGATACGCAGTATTTT.

V gene TRBV19 combines with J gene TRBJ1-2; 9 bases match TRBD1. Trimming at V came to 5 bases and at J to 4 bases, leaving 17 bases not matched to a gene. CDR3 length: 18 amino acids. CDR1 LNHDA and CDR2 SQIVND come from the germline V gene (reference sequence). The CDR3 region is CASSSQPGQGMRGYGYTF. CDR3 nucleotide sequence: TGTGCCAGTAGTTCTCAACCGGGACAGGGAATGAGAGGCTATGGCTACACCTTC.

There are a few counts of this clone. The V and J genes are TRBV4-1 and TRBJ1-5, with D hard to call. V was pared by 3 bases and J by 7 bases, with 10 bases between. Germline V gene sequence: CDR1 MGHRA, CDR2 YSYEKL. This CDR3 is built from 13 residues. The CDR3 DNA is TGCGCCAGCAGCCAGATATTCATGCAGCCCCAGCATTTT. It codes for CASSQIFMQPQHF.

This clone was observed a handful of times. The chain employs TRBV6-5 and TRBJ1-5, with a weak D call TRBD1 (5 bases). The CDR3 extends over 14 amino acids. From germline, CDR1 is MNHEY and CDR2 SVGAGI. V was cut by 0 bases and J by 3 bases, with 6 bases left in between. For the CDR3, the DNA is TGTGCCAGCAGTTACTCCGGGGCCAATCAGCCCCAGCATTTT. This translates into CASSYSGANQPQHF.

The table lists this clone with a few counts. The chain couples TRBV28 to TRBJ1-1; the D gene is possibly TRBD1 (6 bases). The V and J ends lost 6 bases and 0 bases respectively, with 8 bases between them. Germline CDR1 reads MDHEN; CDR2 reads SYDVKM. The CDR3 contains 13 residues. The CDR3 DNA reads TGTGCCAGCAGGGACAGTCTGAACACTGAAGCTTTCTTT. Translating it yields CASRDSLNTEAFF.

This clone was observed a handful of times. V and J are TRBV5-1 and TRBJ2-1; the D call may be TRBD1 or TRBD2 (6 bases each). The germline V gene has CDR1 SGHRS and CDR2 YFSETQ. The CDR3 has 16 residues. The V and J ends lost 0 bases and 5 bases respectively, with 15 bases between them. The CDR3 protein is CASSLVGGLGNNEQFF. The CDR3 DNA reads as TGCGCCAGCAGCTTGGTGGGGGGCTTGGGGAACAATGAGCAGTTCTTC.

V is TRBV10-2 and J is TRBJ2-3, with 8 bases fitting TRBD1. This CDR3 has 17 amino acids. With V trimmed by 0 bases and J by 2 bases, 7 bases remained unmatched. In germline, CDR1 is WSHSY, CDR2 SAAADI. As DNA, the CDR3 is TGCGCCAGCAGTGAGTCTAGGGGGACAGGCACCACAGATACGCAGTATTTT. Protein product: CASSESRGTGTTDTQYF.

This clone was detected only a few times. The J gene is TRBJ2-1, the V gene TRBV5-6; 7 positions match TRBD1. The CDR3 contains 13 residues. V trimming: 5 bases; J trimming: 7 bases; junction bases outside the gene matches: 6. Germline V gene lookup returns CDR1 SGHDT and CDR2 YYEEEE. CDR3 sequence (DNA): TGTGCCAGCAGGAAACAGGGGTGGAATGAGCAGTTCTTC. Its protein is CASRKQGWNEQFF.